Listed here are 5 T cell receptor beta chains from one sample, sequenced in a study of T cells in Graves' hyperthyroidism and ophthalmopathy (dated by TCRdb to 2018 to 2020). To prepare the library, multiplex PCR was applied. The sample was run on an Illumina HiSeq 2000. The TCR beta CDR3 regions were amplified from RNA transcripts. A first-round RT-PCR of the TCR CDR3 used the HTBI primer set with the Qiagen OneStep RT-PCR kit. Using fastp at Q25 and MiXCR, TCRdb reprocessed the public reads and kept productive beta chains. Rows matching on CDR3 protein sequence are summarized as one entry with the most common DNA and genes. The sample yields more than 500,000 distinct CDR3 sequences; about 15% were counted once. The ten largest make up less than 30% of the sample. Sequencing was carried out using blood. These receptors all stem from a woman aged 25 to 39 with Graves' ophthalmopathy.

This clonotype has ten or more counts. The V gene is TRBV12-3 or TRBV12-4, the J gene TRBJ2-7; the match to TRBD1 covers 10 bases. The CDR3 has 15 residues. After removal of 6 bases from V and 0 bases from J, the junction contained 5 bases not matched to a gene. The CDR3 DNA reads as TGTGCCAGCAGCGACAGGGGGCCAACCTCCTACGAGCAGTACTTC. Translating gives CASSDRGPTSYEQYF.

This clonotype was detected many times. The genes are TRBV28 and TRBJ2-3; a weak D match, TRBD2 (6 bases). Germline V gene data show CDR1 as MDHEN and CDR2 as SYDVKM. This CDR3 comprises 15 residues. Trimming removed 3 bases from V and 7 bases from J, with 17 bases in between. The CDR3, as DNA: TGTGCCAGCAGTTTGACCGGGAGTTCAGCAAATACGCAGTATTTT. Encoded protein: CASSLTGSSANTQYF.

At least ten counts were recorded for this clonotype. The chain recombines TRBV20-1 with TRBJ2-1, with D uncertain. The CDR3 runs to 14 residues. Germline CDR1 is DFQATT and CDR2 is SNEGSKA (reference sequence). The V gene lost 1 base and the J gene lost 5 bases, with 12 bases spanning the gap. The CDR3 DNA reads TGCAGTGCTAGAGCAGGTTTTCCAGACAATGAGCAGTTCTTC. Amino acid sequence: CSARAGFPDNEQFF.

In its sample, this clonotype was seen many times. V is TRBV20-1 and J is TRBJ1-1, with D tentatively TRBD1 (5 bases). Germline CDR1 is DFQATT and CDR2 is SNEGSKA (reference sequence). V lost 8 bases and J 5 bases, leaving 24 bases between the germline ends. CDR3 length: 15 amino acids. The CDR3 loop reads CSTNFGGAGSTEAFF. DNA for the CDR3: TGCAGTACTAACTTCGGTGGCGCAGGGAGTACTGAAGCTTTCTTT.

The rearrangement joins TRBV6-1 to TRBJ1-1; TRBD1 matches 7 bases. The junction had 6 bases not matched to a gene; V was cut back by 6 bases and J by 11 bases. The CDR3 loop spans 11 amino acids. CDR1 is MNHNS and CDR2 is SASEGT in the germline V gene. The CDR3 nucleotides are TGTGCCAGCAGCTTTGACAGGGTCGCTTTCTTT. It is translated as CASSFDRVAFF.